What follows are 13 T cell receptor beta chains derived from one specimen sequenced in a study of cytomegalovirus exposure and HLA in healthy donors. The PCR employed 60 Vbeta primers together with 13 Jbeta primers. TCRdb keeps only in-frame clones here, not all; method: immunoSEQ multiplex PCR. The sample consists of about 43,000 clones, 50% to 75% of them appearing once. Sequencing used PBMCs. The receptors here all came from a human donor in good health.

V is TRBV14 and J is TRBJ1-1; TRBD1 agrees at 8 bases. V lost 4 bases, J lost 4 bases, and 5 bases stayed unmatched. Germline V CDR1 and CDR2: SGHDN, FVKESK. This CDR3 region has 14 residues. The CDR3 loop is CASSRTGLFTEAFF. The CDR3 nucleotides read TGTGCCAGCAGCCGGACAGGGCTTTTCACTGAAGCTTTCTTT.

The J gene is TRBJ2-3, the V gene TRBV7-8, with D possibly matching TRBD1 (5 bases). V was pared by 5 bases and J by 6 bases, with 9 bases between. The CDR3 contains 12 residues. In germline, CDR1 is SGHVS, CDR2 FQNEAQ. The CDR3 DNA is TGTGCCAGCAGCCACTCAGGGGATACGCAGTATTTT. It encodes CASSHSGDTQYF.

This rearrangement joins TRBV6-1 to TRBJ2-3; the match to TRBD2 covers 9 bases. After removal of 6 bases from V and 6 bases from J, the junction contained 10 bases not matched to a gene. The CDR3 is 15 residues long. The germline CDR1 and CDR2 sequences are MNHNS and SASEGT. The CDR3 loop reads CASREWASGVDTQYF. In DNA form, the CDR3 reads TGTGCCAGCAGGGAATGGGCTAGCGGGGTGGATACGCAGTATTTT.

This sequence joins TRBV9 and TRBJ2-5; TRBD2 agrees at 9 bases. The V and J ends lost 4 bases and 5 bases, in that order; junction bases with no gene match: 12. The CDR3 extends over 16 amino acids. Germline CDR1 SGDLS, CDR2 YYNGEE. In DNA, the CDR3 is TGTGCCAGCAGCCCCGACCGGGGGCTAGCGGGGGAGACCCAGTACTTC. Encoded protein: CASSPDRGLAGETQYF.

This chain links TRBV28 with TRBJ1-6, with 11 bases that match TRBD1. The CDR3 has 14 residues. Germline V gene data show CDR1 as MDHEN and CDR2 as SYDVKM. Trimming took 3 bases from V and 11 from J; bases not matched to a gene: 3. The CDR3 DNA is TGTGCCAGCAGTTTGGGGACAGGGGGAACACCCCTCCACTTT. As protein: CASSLGTGGTPLHF. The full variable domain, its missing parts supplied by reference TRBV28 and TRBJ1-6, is DVKVTQSSRYLVKRTGEKVFLECVQDMDHENMFWYRQDPGLGLRLIYFSYDVKMKEKGDIPEGYSVSREKKERFSLILESASTNQTSMYLCASSLGTGGTPLHFGNGTRLTVT.

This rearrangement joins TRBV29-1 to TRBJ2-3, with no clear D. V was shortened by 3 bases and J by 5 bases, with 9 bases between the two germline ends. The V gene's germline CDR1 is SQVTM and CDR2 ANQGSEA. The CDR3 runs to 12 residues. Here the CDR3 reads CSVDWSLDTQYF. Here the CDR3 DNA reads TGCAGCGTTGACTGGAGCCTAGATACGCAGTATTTT.

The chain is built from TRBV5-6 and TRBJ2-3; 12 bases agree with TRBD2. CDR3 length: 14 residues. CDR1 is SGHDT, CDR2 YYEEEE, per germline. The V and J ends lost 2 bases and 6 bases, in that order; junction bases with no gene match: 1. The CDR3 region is CASSFGTSGDTQYF. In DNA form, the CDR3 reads TGTGCCAGCAGCTTTGGGACTAGCGGGGATACGCAGTATTTT.

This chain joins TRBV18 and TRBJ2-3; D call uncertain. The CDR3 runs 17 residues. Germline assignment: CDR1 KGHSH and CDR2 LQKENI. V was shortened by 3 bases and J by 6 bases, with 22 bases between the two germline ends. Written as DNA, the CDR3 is TGTGCCAGCTCACCGCTGGTCACCACCTCGTCGGTGGATACGCAGTATTTT. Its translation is CASSPLVTTSSVDTQYF.

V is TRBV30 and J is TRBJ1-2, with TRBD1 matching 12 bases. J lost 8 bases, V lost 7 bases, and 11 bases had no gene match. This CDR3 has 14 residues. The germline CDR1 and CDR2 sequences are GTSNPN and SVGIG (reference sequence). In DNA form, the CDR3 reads TGTGCCTCCAGGCCCCGGGACAGGGGGCTCGGCTACACCTTC. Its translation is CASRPRDRGLGYTF.

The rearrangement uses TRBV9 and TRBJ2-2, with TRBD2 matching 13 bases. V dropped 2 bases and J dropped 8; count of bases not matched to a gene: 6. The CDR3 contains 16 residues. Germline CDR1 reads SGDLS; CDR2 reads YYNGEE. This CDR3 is CASSVSGTSGAGELFF. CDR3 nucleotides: TGTGCCAGCAGCGTTTCCGGGACTAGCGGGGCAGGGGAGCTGTTTTTT. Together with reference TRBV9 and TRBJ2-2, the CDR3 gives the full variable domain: DSGVTQTPKHLITATGQRVTLRCSPRSGDLSVYWYQQSLDQGLQFLIQYYNGEERAKGNILERFSAQQFPDLHSELNLSSLELGDSALYFCASSVSGTSGAGELFFGEGSRLTVL.

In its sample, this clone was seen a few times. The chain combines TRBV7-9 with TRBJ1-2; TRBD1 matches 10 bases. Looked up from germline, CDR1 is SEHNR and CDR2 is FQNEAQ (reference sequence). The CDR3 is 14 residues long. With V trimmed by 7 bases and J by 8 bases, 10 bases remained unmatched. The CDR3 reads CASNPRTGGTGYTF. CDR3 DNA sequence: TGTGCCAGCAACCCCCGGACAGGGGGTACGGGCTACACCTTC.

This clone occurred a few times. The CDR3 DNA sequence: TGTGCCTGGGGCCCCGGGACAGGGTACCAAGAGACCCAGTACTTC. Translated, it gives CAWGPGTGYQETQYF. This chain uses TRBV30 with TRBJ2-5; 9 nucleotides align to TRBD1. Germline loops: CDR1 GTSNPN, CDR2 SVGIG (reference sequence). The CDR3 totals 15 residues. V shed 5 bases and J 0 bases; nucleotides not matched to a gene: 7.

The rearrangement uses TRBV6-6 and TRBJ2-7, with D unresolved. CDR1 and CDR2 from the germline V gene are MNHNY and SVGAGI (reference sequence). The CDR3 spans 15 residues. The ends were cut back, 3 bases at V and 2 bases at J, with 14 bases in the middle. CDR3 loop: CASSYRPVRTYEQYF. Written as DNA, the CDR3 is TGTGCCAGCAGTTATAGGCCAGTGCGGACCTACGAGCAGTACTTC.